Sequencing of this TCR beta chain was carried out in a study of blood T cell repertoires in COVID-19 (dated by TCRdb to about 2020). General notes on the study: The collaborator samples originated in the United States, Italy and Spain and spanned the acute and convalescent phases of COVID-19. A freely available public database, intended as a resource for researchers studying the immune response to SARS-CoV-2, is where the repertoires were released. The material from the prospective study consisted of cDNA or gDNA derived from T cells, B-cell-depleted T cells, or PBMCs. Subjects who had been exposed to COVID-19, were actively infected with it, or had recovered from it provided the deeply sampled blood TCRbeta repertoires that made up the dataset. HLA class I and class II types, where available, came from metadata supplied by the sample provider rather than from assay-based typing. Sample metadata almost always included a de-identified subject ID, COVID-19 status, age in years and sex. The samples were drawn from two sources: the first 160 participants of the ongoing ImmuneRACE study, and fewer than 1,500 subjects contributed by 6 global collaborators.

Collaborating institutions collected whole blood in K2EDTA tubes following their own protocols. For TCRbeta analysis, collaborator samples were shipped as frozen whole blood, as isolated PBMCs, or as DNA extracted from either sample type. The germline V gene provides CDR1 MNHEY and CDR2 SVGAGI. The CDR3 spans 16 residues, from the cysteine through the phenylalanine. The sequence is cut down to CDR3 DNA, 48 bases in frame from base 1. V lost 4 bases and J lost 0 bases, and the count of bases not matched to a germline gene is 2. What the authors observed across the whole study: The quantity of clinical and demographic metadata differed by source and by participant and was supplied without curation.

Concerning this clone: This receptor's antigen is unknown. Per-nucleotide qualities are absent, and no much larger clonotype sits a single base away.

The immunoSEQ Assay, a bias-controlled multiplex PCR, was used to amplify TCRbeta CDR3 regions from genomic DNA. The paper's data handling went like this. Nucleated cell counts per sample were estimated from amplification of reference gene primers within the assay. To quantify the absolute abundance of each unique TCRbeta CDR3 rearrangement, sequence reads were collapsed and filtered. For each sample, productive Simpson clonality was calculated as the square root of Simpson's diversity index over productive rearrangements. The table comes from immuneACCESS by way of TCRdb, which keeps in-frame sequences with V and J called. Part of the clones is missing from these tables; in studies checked, under half for an unresolved V gene and the rest for unknown reasons. V and J calls and clone size are those listed in that table; D and trimming were worked out from the DNA. Across this sample there are under 350,000 clones, with around 89% seen only once. 4.6% of the sample is held by the ten biggest clonotypes.

The sample consisted of peripheral blood. The rearranged chain carries TRBV6-5 and TRBJ2-1; 11 central nucleotides agree with TRBD1. The sequence came from a man aged 40-55 years with acute or convalescent COVID-19. CDR3 sequence: CASSSGTGGSYNEQFF. The nucleotide sequence is given as TGTGCCAGCAGTTCCGGGACAGGGGGCTCCTACAATGAGCAGTTCTTC.